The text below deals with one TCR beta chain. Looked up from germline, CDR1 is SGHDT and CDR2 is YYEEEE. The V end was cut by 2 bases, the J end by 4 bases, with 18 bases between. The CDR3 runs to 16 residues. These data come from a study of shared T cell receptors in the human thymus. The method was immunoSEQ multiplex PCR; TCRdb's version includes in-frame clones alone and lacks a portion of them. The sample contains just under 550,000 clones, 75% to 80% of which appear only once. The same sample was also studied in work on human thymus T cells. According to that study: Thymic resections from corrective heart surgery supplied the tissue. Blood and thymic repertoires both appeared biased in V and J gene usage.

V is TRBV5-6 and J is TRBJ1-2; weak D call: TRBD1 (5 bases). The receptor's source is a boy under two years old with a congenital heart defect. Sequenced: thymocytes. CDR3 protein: CASSFMDGGFGYGYTF. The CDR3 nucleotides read TGTGCCAGCAGCTTTATGGATGGGGGGTTTGGCTATGGCTACACCTTC. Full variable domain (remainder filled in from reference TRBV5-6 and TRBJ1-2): DAGVTQSPTHLIKTRGQQVTLRCSPKSGHDTVSWYQQALGQGPQFIFQYYEEEERQRGNFPDRFSGHQFPNYSSELNVNALLLGDSALYLCASSFMDGGFGYGYTFGSGTRLTVV.